A single sample is the source of the 32 T cell receptor beta chains below, sequenced in a study of patients and donors after allogeneic stem cell transplantation. TCRdb passed the RT-PCR reads through MiXCR, listing each CDR3 protein once. This sample carries 150,000 to 200,000 distinct CDR3 sequences, 30% of them seen once, and the ten largest clones take approximately 3%. Sequencing was carried out using blood, either unsorted or a sorted T cell fraction (not recorded which). The receptors stem from a human donor who was either an allogeneic HSCT recipient or a stem cell or donor lymphocyte infusion donor (not recorded which). It is not recorded whose cells these are; they may come from a transplant donor.

The chain employs TRBV15 and TRBJ2-1, with D possibly matching TRBD2 (5 bases). V shed 5 bases and J shed 0 bases, with 14 bases lying between them. The CDR3 sequence is 16 residues long. Germline CDR1 and CDR2: LNHNV and YYDKDF (reference sequence). The CDR3 loop is CATSPTRFSSYNEQFF. The CDR3 nucleotides are TGTGCCACCAGCCCAACTAGGTTTAGCTCCTACAATGAGCAGTTCTTC. Based on the CDR3 plus reference TRBV15 and TRBJ2-1, the full variable domain is DAMVIQNPRYQVTQFGKPVTLSCSQTLNHNVMYWYQQKSSQAPKLLFHYYDKDFNNEADTPDNFQSRRPNTSFCFLDIRSPGLGDTAMYLCATSPTRFSSYNEQFFGPGTRLTVL.

This clonotype was seen a few times. This sequence joins TRBV6-1 and TRBJ2-1; D is perhaps TRBD1 (6 bases). The germline gives CDR1 MNHNS, CDR2 SASEGT. This CDR3 region has 16 residues. V was pared by 6 bases and J by 2 bases, with 17 bases between. The CDR3: CASSPPEGHPYNEQFF. The CDR3 bases are TGTGCCAGCAGCCCCCCCGAGGGACACCCCTACAATGAGCAGTTCTTC.

This clonotype turned up a few times. The V gene is TRBV28, the J gene TRBJ1-4; the D is unclear. The germline V gene encodes CDR1 MDHEN and CDR2 SYDVKM. The CDR3 extends over 15 amino acids. Trimming shortened V by 2 bases and J by 2 bases, and 9 bases separated the two germline ends. The CDR3 sequence: CASSLGRPTNEKLFF. In DNA form, the CDR3 reads TGTGCCAGCAGTTTAGGGAGACCCACTAATGAAAAACTGTTTTTT.

The V and J genes are TRBV7-9 and TRBJ2-1; 11 bases fit TRBD2. The CDR3 has 12 amino acids. Germline V gene data show CDR1 as SEHNR and CDR2 as FQNEAQ (reference sequence). Germline trimming cut 11 bases from V and 3 bases from J; bases unmatched to any gene: 0. The chain's CDR3 is CAGTSGYNEQFF. In DNA, the CDR3 is TGTGCCGGGACTAGCGGCTACAATGAGCAGTTCTTC.

This clonotype was detected a few times. V gene TRBV29-1 combines with J gene TRBJ2-1, with D tentatively TRBD1 or TRBD2 (6 bases each). V gave up 5 bases and J gave up 7 bases, with 18 bases separating them. The CDR3 sequence is 14 residues long. In germline, CDR1 is SQVTM, CDR2 ANQGSEA. The CDR3 DNA reads as TGCAGCGTTCGAGGGGGGAGTAAGGTAAATGAGCAGTTCTTC. Translation gives CSVRGGSKVNEQFF.

There are many counts of this clonotype. The chain recombines TRBV15 with TRBJ1-5; D is uncertain. Germline V gives CDR1 LNHNV, CDR2 YYDKDF (reference sequence). V dropped 9 bases and J dropped 2 bases, with 8 bases sitting between them. CDR3 length: 12 residues. CDR3 amino acids: CATGRGNQPQHF. In DNA form, the CDR3 reads TGTGCCACAGGTCGCGGCAATCAGCCCCAGCATTTT.

V and J are TRBV9 and TRBJ1-2, with D maybe TRBD1 (6 bases). Trimming took off 0 bases at V and 7 bases at J, with 10 bases between the two ends. The CDR3 sequence is 13 residues long. In germline, CDR1 is SGDLS, CDR2 YYNGEE. The CDR3 nucleotides read TGTGCCAGCAGCGTAGGGACAGCTAGTGGCTACACCTTC. This gives the protein CASSVGTASGYTF.

This clonotype was recorded a few times. The rearrangement links TRBV2 to TRBJ2-1; no reliable D call. Germline CDR1 is SNHLY and CDR2 is FYNNEI. The germline V and J ends were trimmed by 4 bases and 9 bases, with 7 bases remaining between them. The CDR3 is 11 amino acids. The CDR3 bases are TGTGCCAGCAGTGTCCTGAGTGAGCAGTTCTTC. This gives the protein CASSVLSEQFF.

This clonotype has a count of ten or more. This rearrangement joins TRBV7-8 to TRBJ1-2; possible D gene TRBD1, 6 bases. Trimming took off 1 base at V and 4 bases at J, with 13 bases between the two ends. Germline lookup yields CDR1 SGHVS and CDR2 FQNEAQ. The CDR3 has 15 amino acids. The chain's CDR3 is CASSLGQQGGYGYTF. CDR3 nucleotides: TGTGCCAGCAGCTTAGGCCAACAGGGAGGCTATGGCTACACCTTC.

This clonotype was seen a handful of times. The chain combines TRBV20-1 with TRBJ2-7; D is uncertain. The CDR3 loop spans 11 amino acids. Germline V gives CDR1 DFQATT, CDR2 SNEGSKA (reference sequence). The V end lost 0 bases, the J end lost 5 bases, and 5 bases lay between the germline ends. The DNA of the CDR3 is TGCAGTGCTAGAGACAATAACGAGCAGTACTTC. As protein: CSARDNNEQYF.

The chain employs TRBV24-1 and TRBJ2-3, with 7 positions matching TRBD2. The CDR3 runs 15 residues. The V segment lost 7 bases and the J segment 5 bases; nucleotides outside the gene matches: 11. Germline V lookup: CDR1 KGHDR, CDR2 SFDVKD. Written as DNA, the CDR3 is TGTGCCACCAGGTTGCGGGAGAGGCCCGGAGATACGCAGTATTTT. Translation gives CATRLRERPGDTQYF.

The chain joins TRBV28 to TRBJ2-6; D may be TRBD1 or TRBD2 (5 bases each). CDR1 MDHEN and CDR2 SYDVKM come from the germline V gene. The V end lost 7 bases, the J end lost 0 bases, and 19 bases lay between the germline ends. This CDR3 is built from 18 residues. CDR3 protein: CASNLAGTVSSGANVLTF. CDR3 DNA: TGTGCCAGCAACCTTGCCGGGACGGTGAGCTCTGGGGCCAACGTCCTGACTTTC.

V is TRBV7-9 and J is TRBJ2-7, with D tentatively TRBD1 (6 bases). Per germline, CDR1 SEHNR and CDR2 FQNEAQ (reference sequence). The ends were cut back, 5 bases at V and 0 bases at J, with 11 bases in the middle. CDR3 length equals 14 residues. CDR3 sequence (DNA): TGTGCCAGCAGCGTCCGGGACAACTCCTACGAGCAGTACTTC. Protein sequence: CASSVRDNSYEQYF.

The rearrangement uses TRBV12-3 or TRBV12-4 and TRBJ2-2; 9 bases align to TRBD2. The CDR3 contains 14 residues. Trimming cost V 7 bases and J 7 bases; bases outside gene matches: 7. CDR3 amino acids: CASTEAGGDGELFF. CDR3 DNA sequence: TGTGCCAGCACGGAGGCGGGAGGGGACGGGGAGCTGTTTTTT.

The chain employs TRBV7-6 and TRBJ1-5; 8 bases line up with TRBD1. The ends lost 5 bases at V and 7 bases at J; junction bases unmatched: 4. The germline gives CDR1 SGHVS, CDR2 FNYEAQ. The CDR3 spans 13 residues. CDR3 in amino acids: CASSPQGAQPQHF. The CDR3 coding sequence is TGTGCCAGCAGCCCGCAGGGGGCGCAGCCCCAGCATTTT.

This clonotype was recorded a few times. The chain couples TRBV27 to TRBJ2-2, with D unresolved. Germline V CDR1 and CDR2: MNHEY, SMNVEV (reference sequence). V was trimmed by 4 bases and J by 6 bases, leaving 9 bases between them. The CDR3 is made up of 13 amino acids. CDR3 DNA: TGTGCCAGCAGTTACTCACTCGCCGGGGAGCTGTTTTTT. Protein: CASSYSLAGELFF.

The sample holds a few counts of this clonotype. An end of the junction does not agree with germline; a read error may underlie this. The genes are TRBV5-5 and TRBJ1-3, with 7 nucleotides matching TRBD1. Germline V gene sequence: CDR1 SGHKS, CDR2 YYEKEE (reference sequence). The CDR3 has 16 residues. The CDR3 is CASSLEQGLVGDTIYF. Written as DNA, the CDR3 is TGTGCCAGCAGCTTGGAACAGGGGCTGGTTGGAGACACCATATATTTT.

This clonotype was detected a few times. V usage is TRBV29-1 and J usage is TRBJ1-5; D is perhaps TRBD1 (5 bases). The CDR3 has 16 amino acids. Germline CDR1 SQVTM, CDR2 ANQGSEA. CDR3 in DNA: TGCAACCGATCCCAGGTCCCTTACAGGTACAATCAGCCCCAGCATTTT. Protein: CNRSQVPYRYNQPQHF. The variable domain in full, completed from reference TRBV29-1 and TRBJ1-5, reads SAVISQKPSRDICQRGTSLTIQCQVDSQVTMMFWYRQQPGQSLTLIATANQGSEATYESGFVIDKFPISRPNLTFSTLTVSNMSPEDSSIYLCNRSQVPYRYNQPQHFGDGTRLSIL.

J is TRBJ2-3 and V is TRBV29-1; D perhaps matches TRBD1 (7 bases). CDR1 and CDR2 from the germline V gene are SQVTM and ANQGSEA. Trimming removed 6 bases from V and 2 bases from J, with 18 bases in between. The CDR3 spans 15 residues. CDR3 coding DNA: TGCAGCGTCCCACCCCAGGGGGGCCCCACAGATACGCAGTATTTT. The encoded protein is CSVPPQGGPTDTQYF.

This clonotype was detected a few times. The CDR3 DNA sequence: TGTGCCAGCAGCTTAGCTCGGACAGCAATCGATGAAAAACTGTTTTTT. Protein: CASSLARTAIDEKLFF. The V and J genes are TRBV7-2 and TRBJ1-4, with a weak D call TRBD1 (6 bases). The V gene's germline CDR1 is SGHTA and CDR2 FQGNSA. V was trimmed by 0 bases and J by 6 bases, leaving 14 bases between them. This CDR3 comprises 16 residues.

The chain links TRBV10-2 to TRBJ1-2; D is perhaps TRBD1 (6 bases). The V gene's germline CDR1 is WSHSY and CDR2 SAAADI. The ends were cut back, 4 bases at V and 4 bases at J, with 10 bases in the middle. The CDR3 contains 13 residues. The CDR3 here is CASSVTGSYGYTF. The CDR3 region has the DNA TGCGCCAGCAGTGTAACAGGGAGCTATGGCTACACCTTC.

This clonotype was seen a few times. The gene calls are TRBV2 and TRBJ1-5, with TRBD1 identical over 7 bases. The CDR3 runs to 15 residues. Germline lookup yields CDR1 SNHLY and CDR2 FYNNEI. Losses at the gene ends were 5 bases for V and 3 bases for J; bases not matched to a gene: 7. Written as DNA, the CDR3 is TGTGCCAGCAGTAAGACAGGGACCAACAATCAGCCCCAGCATTTT. Translating gives CASSKTGTNNQPQHF.

Of note for this clonotype: The junction and the germline gene differ at one end; a read error may be behind it. This chain uses TRBV5-1 with TRBJ2-7, with D perhaps matching TRBD2 (6 bases). Germline CDR1 reads SGHRS; CDR2 reads YFSETQ. The CDR3 has 15 residues. DNA of the CDR3: TGCGTCAGCAGCTTTCATCCGGGAGCGGCCTACGAGCAGTACTTC. The encoded protein is CVSSFHPGAAYEQYF.

The chain recombines TRBV6-1 with TRBJ2-7; the D gene is possibly TRBD1 (6 bases). The CDR3 is 15 amino acids. The V and J ends lost 6 bases and 0 bases respectively, with 15 bases between them. Germline CDR1 MNHNS, CDR2 SASEGT. The CDR3 protein is CASRGQDRSSYEQYF. DNA of the CDR3: TGTGCCAGCAGGGGACAAGACCGGAGCTCCTACGAGCAGTACTTC.

The rearrangement links TRBV5-6 to TRBJ2-7; 10 bases line up with TRBD1. After removal of 6 bases from V and 3 bases from J, the junction contained 9 bases not matched to a gene. The CDR3 runs to 15 residues. Germline lookup yields CDR1 SGHDT and CDR2 YYEEEE. In DNA, the CDR3 is TGTGCCAGCACCCACCAGGGACAGGGGTTCTACGAGCAGTACTTC. Translating gives CASTHQGQGFYEQYF.

This rearrangement joins TRBV12-3 or TRBV12-4 to TRBJ2-7; the match to TRBD2 covers 9 bases. The CDR3 is 16 amino acids. Germline trimming cut 7 bases from V and 1 base from J; bases unmatched to any gene: 11. The CDR3 nucleotides are TGTGCCAGCACCCCTTCCGGGACTAGCCCTTCCTACGAGCAGTACTTC. This gives the protein CASTPSGTSPSYEQYF.

CDR3 loop: CASSLEGADYGTDTQYF. CDR3 in DNA: TGTGCCAGCAGCCTAGAGGGGGCCGACTATGGCACAGATACGCAGTATTTT. The chain couples TRBV9 to TRBJ2-3; 7 nucleotides align to TRBD1. This CDR3 spans 17 amino acids. In germline, CDR1 is SGDLS, CDR2 YYNGEE. Unmatched junction bases numbered 12, after V lost 4 bases and J lost 1 base.

There are many counts of this clonotype. This sequence joins TRBV20-1 and TRBJ1-6, with TRBD1 identical over 7 bases. Trimming removed 5 bases from V and 4 bases from J; junction bases left unmatched: 5. The germline CDR1 and CDR2 sequences are DFQATT and SNEGSKA (reference sequence). The CDR3 contains 14 residues. CDR3 sequence reads: CSAQGGSYNSPLHF. Written as DNA, the CDR3 is TGCAGTGCTCAGGGGGGATCTTATAATTCACCCCTCCACTTT.

This clonotype has a handful of counts. The J gene is TRBJ2-7, the V gene TRBV29-1, with 7 bases lining up with TRBD1. Unmatched junction bases numbered 9, after V lost 7 bases and J lost 3 bases. Germline CDR1 and CDR2: SQVTM and ANQGSEA. This CDR3 comprises 13 residues. CDR3 sequence reads: CSGGPGTDYEQYF. The DNA for the CDR3 is TGCAGCGGGGGACCCGGGACAGACTACGAGCAGTACTTC.

The chain uses TRBV20-1 and TRBJ2-3; 13 bases agree with TRBD2. The CDR3 totals 17 residues. V lost 6 bases, J lost 0 bases, and 9 bases stayed unmatched. Germline CDR1 reads DFQATT; CDR2 reads SNEGSKA (reference sequence). CDR3 sequence: CSATGTSGTSSTDTQYF. DNA of the CDR3: TGCAGTGCAACCGGGACTAGCGGGACCTCTAGCACAGATACGCAGTATTTT.

The chain has TRBV20-1 and TRBJ1-2; 10 bases are a match to TRBD1. V was clipped by 3 bases and J by 8 bases; unmatched bases: 9. This CDR3 comprises 14 residues. The germline V gene encodes CDR1 DFQATT and CDR2 SNEGSKA (reference sequence). The CDR3 bases are TGCAGTGCTAGGGGGGGACAGGGGACGTACGGCTACACCTTC. Its translation: CSARGGQGTYGYTF.

The gene calls are TRBV6-2 or TRBV6-3 and TRBJ2-7; 9 bases fit TRBD1. V shed 4 bases and J 2 bases; nucleotides not matched to a gene: 6. Germline V CDR1 and CDR2: MNHEY, SVGEGT. This CDR3 comprises 15 residues. DNA of the CDR3: TGTGCCAGCAGTTCCGGGACAGGGAATACCTACGAGCAGTACTTC. As protein: CASSSGTGNTYEQYF.